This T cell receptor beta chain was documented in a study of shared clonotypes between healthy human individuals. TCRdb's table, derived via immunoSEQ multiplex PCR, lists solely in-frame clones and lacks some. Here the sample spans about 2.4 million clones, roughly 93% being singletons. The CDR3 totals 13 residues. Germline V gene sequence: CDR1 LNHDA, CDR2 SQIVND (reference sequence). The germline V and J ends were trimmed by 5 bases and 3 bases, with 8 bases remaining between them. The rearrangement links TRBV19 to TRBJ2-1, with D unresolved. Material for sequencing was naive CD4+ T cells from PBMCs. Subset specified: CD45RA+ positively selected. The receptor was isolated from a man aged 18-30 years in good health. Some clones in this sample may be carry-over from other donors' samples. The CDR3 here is CASSPPYYNEQFF. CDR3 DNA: TGTGCCAGTAGTCCCCCGTACTACAATGAGCAGTTCTTC.